This entry is about one TCR beta chain. The specificity of this receptor is unknown. The sample belongs to a study of T cells in severe cutaneous drug reactions (dated by TCRdb to 2018 to 2020). Background on the whole study: Recruitment took place between the early 2010s and the late 2010s, drawing patients from Taiwan, Thailand and a European registry network. The study paired bulk TCR sequencing with single-cell sequencing, quantitative PCR validation, functional assays and transgenic mouse experiments. Biological samples, such as blister fluids/cells and PBMC, were collected from patients during the acute or recovery stage. Assignment of the culprit drug relied on both the Naranjo algorithm and the ALDEN drug causality algorithm. To build the libraries, iRepertoire multiplex PCR was used, and the authors pointed to a comparison in which iRepertoire and 5' RACE methods, with or without UMI, captured abundant clonotypes similarly. Only patients with a probable or definite SJS/TEN or DRESS diagnosis by RegiSCAR criteria were enrolled. Findings and caveats that apply to the study as a whole: Although undetectable or scarce in tolerant-control and healthy-donor PBMC, a public TCRbeta CDR3 was found in all seven CBZ-SJS/TEN blister samples, at a mean of about 13%. CBZ-SJS/TEN patients showed strongly increased TRBV12-4 usage, with averages of approximately 32% in blister cells and roughly 5% in PBMC. According to the authors, further study is still needed to determine whether the public TCR generalizes to SJS/TEN caused by other drugs.

For both bulk and single-cell sequencing, libraries were prepared with the iRepertoire multiplex PCR system using TCR subtype-specific primers. Multiplex PCR using primers aimed at the V, D and J gene regions produced the bulk TCR beta libraries. Approximately 85-500 ng of RNA per sample was used as input for bulk TCR library preparation. Bulk TCR beta amplicons were sequenced on an Illumina MiSeq. The authors' pipeline ran thus. Sample misassignments and low-quality sequencing reads were filtered out during quality control steps. The amino acids lying between the V-gene Y[YFLI]C motif and the J-segment [FW]GXGT motif were defined as CDR3. The IMGT database was followed for TRBV and TRBJ gene assignments and CDR3 clonotypes. Per-sample TRBV expression was normalized to the mean of the same gene in PBMC from 40 to 55 healthy donors. TCRdb reprocessed the reads and provides one entry for every CDR3 protein sequence; no DNA is given. The V and J calls, along with clone size, are taken from TCRdb and not from the paper's own processing. The table of this sample itemizes a few thousand distinct CDR3 sequences. The ten largest clones capture 65% to 80% of the sample.

Sequenced donors were patients with carbamazepine-induced Stevens-Johnson syndrome or toxic epidermal necrolysis (CBZ-SJS/TEN). Peripheral blood repertoires were obtained from CBZ-SJS/TEN patients of Han Chinese (about five) and European (roughly 6) origin. To look for drug-specific clonotypes, next-generation sequencing was used to profile the T cell receptor repertoires of patients with drug-induced severe cutaneous adverse reactions. The RNA was isolated from either blister cells of skin lesions or peripheral blood mononuclear cells. The CDR1 and CDR2 encoded by the germline V gene are SGHAT and FQNNGV. From cysteine to phenylalanine, the CDR3 is 15 amino acids long. No DNA sequence is on record.

The sequencing sample was made of PBMCs. The rearranged chain carries TRBV11-2 and TRBJ2-3. The receptor comes from a human donor with Stevens-Johnson syndrome, a severe cutaneous drug reaction. For the CDR3, the sequence is CASSLGRISTDTQYF.